The 19 T cell receptor beta chains below come from one sample, sequenced in a study of blood T cell repertoires in COVID-19. Measured with immunoSEQ multiplex PCR; TCRdb has only the in-frame clones, and not every one. Among about 210,000 clones listed, approximately 91% were seen once. The sample taken for sequencing was peripheral blood. Receptors were obtained from a woman between 35 and 50 years old with acute or convalescent COVID-19.

The chain combines TRBV2 with TRBJ2-7; the match to TRBD1 covers 8 bases. The CDR3 length is 17 residues. From germline, CDR1 is SNHLY and CDR2 FYNNEI. V gave up 5 bases and J gave up 3 bases; unmatched junction bases: 15. CDR3 region: CASSHSRTGPFRYEQYV. CDR3 nucleotide sequence: TGTGCCAGCAGTCATTCTAGGACAGGGCCCTTCCGCTACGAGCAGTACGTC.

This chain links TRBV3-1 (or the pseudogene TRBV3-2) with TRBJ1-2; D might be TRBD1 (6 bases). Trimming pared 1 base from V and 5 bases from J, leaving 20 bases between. CDR1 is LGHDT and CDR2 is YNNKEL in the germline V gene (reference sequence). The CDR3 sequence is 17 residues long. This CDR3 reads CASSQVIFRGQLYGYTF. CDR3 bases: TGTGCCAGCAGCCAAGTGATATTCAGAGGACAGTTATATGGCTACACCTTC.

The genes are TRBV6-6 and TRBJ1-6, with 8 bases aligning to TRBD1. The CDR3 extends over 12 amino acids. J lost 11 bases, V lost 6 bases, and 3 bases had no gene match. Looked up from germline, CDR1 is MNHNY and CDR2 is SVGAGI (reference sequence). The CDR3 DNA is TGTGCCAGCAGCCGGGACAGGACACCCCTCCACTTT. It specifies CASSRDRTPLHF.

This chain uses TRBV28 with TRBJ1-2, with TRBD1 matching 7 bases. Trimming removed 7 bases from V and 6 bases from J; junction bases left unmatched: 11. CDR1 is MDHEN and CDR2 is SYDVKM in the germline V gene. This CDR3 comprises 14 residues. The CDR3, as DNA: TGTGCCAGCACCGAGACAGGGAAATTAGATGGCTACACCTTC. Its protein product is CASTETGKLDGYTF.

This sequence joins TRBV4-1 and TRBJ1-6; 8 bases are shared with TRBD1. V dropped 4 bases and J dropped 7; count of bases not matched to a gene: 9. CDR3 length: 16 residues. Germline loops: CDR1 MGHRA, CDR2 YSYEKL. CDR3 sequence reads: CASSPGQGHVNSPLHF. In DNA, the CDR3 is TGCGCCAGCAGCCCCGGACAGGGACACGTGAATTCACCCCTCCACTTT.

In nucleotides, the CDR3 is TGCGCCAGCAGCGCCCGGGAAAACTCCTATAATTCACCCCTCCACTTT. This translates into CASSARENSYNSPLHF. V and J are TRBV5-1 and TRBJ1-6, with D uncertain. Trimming left V 4 bases short and J 0 bases short, with 11 bases between. The CDR3 totals 16 residues. The germline V gene encodes CDR1 SGHRS and CDR2 YFSETQ. The whole variable domain, remainder taken from reference TRBV5-1 and TRBJ1-6, is KAGVTQTPRYLIKTRGQQVTLSCSPISGHRSVSWYQQTPGQGLQFLFEYFSETQRNKGNFPGRFSGRQFSNSRSEMNVSTLELGDSALYLCASSARENSYNSPLHFGNGTRLTVT.

The chain links TRBV27 to TRBJ1-2, with 12 bases fitting TRBD1. The V segment lost 5 bases and the J segment 7 bases; nucleotides outside the gene matches: 8. The germline V gene has CDR1 MNHEY and CDR2 SMNVEV (reference sequence). There are 15 residues in the CDR3. CDR3 nucleotide sequence: TGTGCCAGCAGTCACGACCGGGACAGGGGGCTTGGCTACACCTTC. It translates to CASSHDRDRGLGYTF.

The chain recombines TRBV30 with TRBJ2-7, with D perhaps matching TRBD1 (6 bases). CDR1 is GTSNPN, CDR2 SVGIG, per germline (reference sequence). V lost 0 bases and J lost 0, with 12 bases in between. The CDR3 totals 15 residues. In DNA, the CDR3 is TGTGCCTGGAGTGTACCCCAGACAGGCTCCTACGAGCAGTACGTC. Its translation is CAWSVPQTGSYEQYV.

V usage is TRBV6-5 and J usage is TRBJ1-2; 9 bases fit TRBD1. This CDR3 contains 14 residues. J was trimmed by 6 bases and V by 8 bases; bases with no gene match: 10. The germline CDR1 and CDR2 sequences are MNHEY and SVGAGI. The CDR3 protein is CASLNAGTGHGYTF. The CDR3 DNA is TGTGCCAGCCTAAACGCCGGGACAGGGCATGGCTACACCTTC.

The chain combines TRBV11-2 with TRBJ2-5; 14 nucleotides line up with TRBD2. The germline CDR1 and CDR2 sequences are SGHAT and FQNNGV. V dropped 4 bases and J dropped 3; count of bases not matched to a gene: 10. The CDR3 consists of 18 residues. CDR3 DNA: TGTGCCAGCAGCTCTCGACTAGCGGGGGGGCCAGAGGAAGAGACCCAGTACTTC. This gives the protein CASSSRLAGGPEEETQYF.

This chain joins TRBV28 and TRBJ1-1, with 7 bases identical to TRBD1. With 5 bases clipped from V and 1 base from J, the junction kept 10 bases outside the gene matches. The V gene's germline CDR1 is MDHEN and CDR2 SYDVKM. The CDR3 has 16 amino acids. The CDR3, as DNA: TGTGCCAGCAGTCCAAACAGGGGAATTTGGAACACTGAAGCTTTCTTT. Translated, it gives CASSPNRGIWNTEAFF. Full variable domain (remainder filled in from reference TRBV28 and TRBJ1-1): DVKVTQSSRYLVKRTGEKVFLECVQDMDHENMFWYRQDPGLGLRLIYFSYDVKMKEKGDIPEGYSVSREKKERFSLILESASTNQTSMYLCASSPNRGIWNTEAFFGQGTRLTVV.

This clone was observed a single time. V is TRBV12-3 or TRBV12-4 and J is TRBJ1-1, with D uncertain. Trimming pared 1 base from V and 4 bases from J, leaving 7 bases between. CDR3 length equals 13 residues. The CDR3 here is CASSLGQFTEAFF. CDR3 bases: TGTGCCAGCAGTTTAGGACAATTCACTGAAGCTTTCTTT.

The chain is built from TRBV5-4 and TRBJ1-1; 7 positions agree with TRBD1. The ends lost 4 bases at V and 4 bases at J; junction bases unmatched: 13. There are 16 residues in the CDR3. Germline-derived CDR1 and CDR2 are SGHNT and YYREEE (reference sequence). In DNA form, the CDR3 reads TGTGCCAGCAGCGATAAAGGACAGGACGAACTCACTGAAGCTTTCTTT. Amino acid sequence: CASSDKGQDELTEAFF.

This rearrangement joins TRBV11-2 to TRBJ2-2; 9 nucleotides line up with TRBD2. Germline trimming cut 0 bases from V and 5 bases from J; bases unmatched to any gene: 4. Germline-derived CDR1 and CDR2 are SGHAT and FQNNGV. The CDR3 is 16 amino acids. The CDR3 sequence is CASSLERGGLTGELFF. CDR3 bases: TGTGCCAGCAGCTTAGAGCGGGGGGGTCTTACCGGGGAGCTGTTTTTT. The full variable domain, completed using reference TRBV11-2 and TRBJ2-2, is EAGVAQSPRYKIIEKRQSVAFWCNPISGHATLYWYQQILGQGPKLLIQFQNNGVVDDSQLPKDRFSAERLKGVDSTLKIQPAKLEDSAVYLCASSLERGGLTGELFFGEGSRLTVL.

This sequence joins TRBV27 and TRBJ1-2, with D maybe TRBD1 (5 bases). The CDR3 totals 15 residues. Germline V gives CDR1 MNHEY, CDR2 SMNVEV (reference sequence). V shed 3 bases and J shed 4 bases, with 15 bases lying between them. This chain's CDR3 is CASSFGAAGVYGYTF. The CDR3, as DNA: TGTGCCAGCAGTTTTGGCGCAGCGGGGGTCTATGGCTACACCTTC.

J is TRBJ2-1 and V is TRBV5-6; 7 bases are a match to TRBD2. Germline CDR1 reads SGHDT; CDR2 reads YYEEEE. The CDR3 totals 18 residues. Trimming cost V 0 bases and J 3 bases; bases outside gene matches: 12. CDR3 DNA sequence: TGTGCCAGCAGCTTGGTGAGGGTGCGGGGGTTCTTCTACAATGAGCAGTTCTTC. It encodes CASSLVRVRGFFYNEQFF.

The rearrangement uses TRBV6-2 or TRBV6-3 and TRBJ2-7, with a tentative D call TRBD1 (6 bases). Germline V gene lookup returns CDR1 MNHEY and CDR2 SVGEGT. CDR3 length: 14 residues. V was shortened by 3 bases and J by 2 bases, with 11 bases between the two germline ends. The CDR3 spells CASSYLRGTYEQYV. The CDR3 nucleotides are TGTGCCAGCAGTTATCTCAGGGGCACCTACGAGCAGTACGTC.

CDR3 sequence: CASSSVLAGGPDTQYF. DNA of the CDR3: TGTGCCAGCAGCTCGGTATTGGCGGGGGGCCCAGATACGCAGTATTTT. The chain recombines TRBV5-5 with TRBJ2-3, with 8 bases identical to TRBD2. The CDR3 is 16 residues long. The germline gives CDR1 SGHKS, CDR2 YYEKEE (reference sequence). V gave up 3 bases and J gave up 4 bases; unmatched junction bases: 10.

The gene calls are TRBV11-2 and TRBJ2-5; TRBD2 might be the D (5 bases). CDR1 and CDR2 (germline): SGHAT, FQNNGV. The CDR3 is 13 amino acids. Trimming removed 5 bases at V and 5 bases at J, with 12 bases between. The CDR3 DNA reads as TGTGCCAGCAGCAAGGGAGATGGTGAGACCCAGTACTTC. Its protein product is CASSKGDGETQYF.